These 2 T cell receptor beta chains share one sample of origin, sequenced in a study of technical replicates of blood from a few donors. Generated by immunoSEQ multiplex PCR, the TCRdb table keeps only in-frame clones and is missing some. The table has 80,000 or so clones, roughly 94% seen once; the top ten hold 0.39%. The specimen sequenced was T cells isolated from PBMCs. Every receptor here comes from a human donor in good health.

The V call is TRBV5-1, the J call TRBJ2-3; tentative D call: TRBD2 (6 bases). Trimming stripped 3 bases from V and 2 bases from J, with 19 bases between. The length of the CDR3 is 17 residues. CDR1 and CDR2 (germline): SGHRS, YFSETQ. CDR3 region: CASSYKEGGTITDTQYF. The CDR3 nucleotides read TGCGCCAGCAGCTATAAGGAGGGCGGAACGATCACAGATACGCAGTATTTT.

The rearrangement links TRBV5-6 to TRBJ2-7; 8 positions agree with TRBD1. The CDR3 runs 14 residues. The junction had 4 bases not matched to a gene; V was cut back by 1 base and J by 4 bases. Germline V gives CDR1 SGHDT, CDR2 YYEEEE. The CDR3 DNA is TGTGCCAGCAGCTTGAGGGACAGGTCTTACGAGCAGTACTTC. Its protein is CASSLRDRSYEQYF.